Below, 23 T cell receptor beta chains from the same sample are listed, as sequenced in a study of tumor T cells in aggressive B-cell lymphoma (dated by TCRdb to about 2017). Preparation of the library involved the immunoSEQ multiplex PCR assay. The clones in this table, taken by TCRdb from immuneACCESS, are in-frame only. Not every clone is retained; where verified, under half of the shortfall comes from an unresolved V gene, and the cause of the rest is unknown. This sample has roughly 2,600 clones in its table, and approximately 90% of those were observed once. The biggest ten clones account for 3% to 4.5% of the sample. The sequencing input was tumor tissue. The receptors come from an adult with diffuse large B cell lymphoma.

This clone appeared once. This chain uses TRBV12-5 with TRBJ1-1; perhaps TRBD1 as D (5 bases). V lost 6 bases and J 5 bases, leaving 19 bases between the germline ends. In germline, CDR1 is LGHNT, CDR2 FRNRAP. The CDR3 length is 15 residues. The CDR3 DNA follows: TGTGCTAGTGGCCCCCCAGGGAGGATTGGTACTGAAGCTTTCTTT. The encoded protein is CASGPPGRIGTEAFF. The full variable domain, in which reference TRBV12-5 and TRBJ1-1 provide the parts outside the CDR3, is DARVTQTPRHKVTEMGQEVTMRCQPILGHNTVFWYRQTMMQGLELLAYFRNRAPLDDSGMPKDRFSAEMPDATLATLKIQPSEPRDSAVYFCASGPPGRIGTEAFFGQGTRLTVV.

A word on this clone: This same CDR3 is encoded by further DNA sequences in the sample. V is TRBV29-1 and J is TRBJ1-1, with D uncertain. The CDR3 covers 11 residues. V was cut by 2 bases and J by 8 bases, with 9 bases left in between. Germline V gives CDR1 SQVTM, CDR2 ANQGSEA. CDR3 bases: TGCAGCGTTGAAAGTGGGAGGGAAGCTTTCTTT. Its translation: CSVESGREAFF.

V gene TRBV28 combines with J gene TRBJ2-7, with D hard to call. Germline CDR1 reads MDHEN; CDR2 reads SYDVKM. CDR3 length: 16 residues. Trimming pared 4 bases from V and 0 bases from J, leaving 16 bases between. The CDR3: CASSSAQTWSSYEQYF. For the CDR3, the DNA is TGTGCCAGCAGTTCCGCACAAACCTGGTCCTCCTACGAGCAGTACTTC. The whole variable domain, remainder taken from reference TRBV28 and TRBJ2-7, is DVKVTQSSRYLVKRTGEKVFLECVQDMDHENMFWYRQDPGLGLRLIYFSYDVKMKEKGDIPEGYSVSREKKERFSLILESASTNQTSMYLCASSSAQTWSSYEQYFGPGTRLTVT.

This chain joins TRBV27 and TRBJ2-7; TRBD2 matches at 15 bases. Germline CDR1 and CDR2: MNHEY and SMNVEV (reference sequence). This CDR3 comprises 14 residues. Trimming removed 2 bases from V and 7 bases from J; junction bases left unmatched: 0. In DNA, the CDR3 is TGTGCCAGCAGTTTAGGGACTAGCGGGAGGGAGCAGTACTTC. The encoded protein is CASSLGTSGREQYF.

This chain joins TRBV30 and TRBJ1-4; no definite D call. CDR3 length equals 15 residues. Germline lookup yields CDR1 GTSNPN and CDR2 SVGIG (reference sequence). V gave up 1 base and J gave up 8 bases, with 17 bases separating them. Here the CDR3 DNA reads TGTGCCTGGAGTGCCGACACCATACAGTGGGAAAAACTGTTTTTT. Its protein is CAWSADTIQWEKLFF.

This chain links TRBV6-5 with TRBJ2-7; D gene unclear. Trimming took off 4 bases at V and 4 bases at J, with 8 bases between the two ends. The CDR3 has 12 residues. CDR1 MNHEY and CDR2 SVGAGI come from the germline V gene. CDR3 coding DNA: TGTGCCAGCAGTTTTAACTGGTACGAGCAGTACTTC. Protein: CASSFNWYEQYF.

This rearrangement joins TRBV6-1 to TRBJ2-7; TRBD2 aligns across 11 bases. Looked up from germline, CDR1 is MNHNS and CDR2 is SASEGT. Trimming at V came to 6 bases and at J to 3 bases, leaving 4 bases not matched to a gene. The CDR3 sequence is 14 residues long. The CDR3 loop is CASRTSGTNYEQYF. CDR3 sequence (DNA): TGTGCCAGCAGGACTAGCGGGACGAACTACGAGCAGTACTTC.

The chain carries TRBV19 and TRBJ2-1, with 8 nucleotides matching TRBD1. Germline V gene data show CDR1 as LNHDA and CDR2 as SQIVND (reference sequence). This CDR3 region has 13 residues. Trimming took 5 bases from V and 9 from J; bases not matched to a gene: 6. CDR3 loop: CASSVTGGGEQFF. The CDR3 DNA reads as TGTGCCAGTAGTGTAACAGGGGGAGGTGAGCAGTTCTTC.

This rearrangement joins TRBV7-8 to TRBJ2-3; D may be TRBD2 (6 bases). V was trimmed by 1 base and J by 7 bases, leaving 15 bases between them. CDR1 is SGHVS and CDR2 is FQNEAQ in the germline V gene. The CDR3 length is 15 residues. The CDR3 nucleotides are TGTGCCAGCAGCTTAGACGGGAGCTCGACAAATACGCAGTATTTT. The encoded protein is CASSLDGSSTNTQYF.

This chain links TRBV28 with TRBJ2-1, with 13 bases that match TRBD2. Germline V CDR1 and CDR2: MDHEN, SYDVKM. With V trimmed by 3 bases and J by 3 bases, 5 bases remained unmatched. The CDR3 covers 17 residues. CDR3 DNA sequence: TGTGCCAGCAGTTTCCAGGGGACTAGCGGGATCTACAATGAGCAGTTCTTC. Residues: CASSFQGTSGIYNEQFF.

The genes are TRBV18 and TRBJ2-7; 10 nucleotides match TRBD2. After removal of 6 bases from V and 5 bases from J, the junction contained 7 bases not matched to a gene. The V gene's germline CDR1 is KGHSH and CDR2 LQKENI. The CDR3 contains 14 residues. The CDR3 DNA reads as TGTGCCAGCTCCCCGGGACTAGCGTTGCACGAGCAGTACTTC. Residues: CASSPGLALHEQYF.

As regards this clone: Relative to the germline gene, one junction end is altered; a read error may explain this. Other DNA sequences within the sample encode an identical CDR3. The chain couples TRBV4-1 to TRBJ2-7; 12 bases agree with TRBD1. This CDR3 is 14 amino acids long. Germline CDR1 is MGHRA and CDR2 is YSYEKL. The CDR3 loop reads CASSQGDRGLEQYF. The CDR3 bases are TGCGCCAGCAGCCAAGGGGACAGGGGGCTCGAGCAGTACTTT.

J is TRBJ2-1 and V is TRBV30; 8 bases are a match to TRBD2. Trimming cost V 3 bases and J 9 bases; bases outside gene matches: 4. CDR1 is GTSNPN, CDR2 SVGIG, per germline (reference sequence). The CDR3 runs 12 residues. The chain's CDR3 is CAWSGGAVEQFF. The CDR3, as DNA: TGTGCCTGGAGCGGGGGGGCGGTTGAGCAGTTCTTC. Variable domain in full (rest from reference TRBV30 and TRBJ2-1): SQTIHQWPATLVQPVGSPLSLECTVEGTSNPNLYWYRQAAGRGLQLLFYSVGIGQISSEVPQNLSASRPQDRQFILSSKKLLLSDSGFYLCAWSGGAVEQFFGPGTRLTVL.

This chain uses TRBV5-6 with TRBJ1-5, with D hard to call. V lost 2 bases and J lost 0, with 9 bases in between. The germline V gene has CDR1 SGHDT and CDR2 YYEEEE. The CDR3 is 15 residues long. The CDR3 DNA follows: TGTGCCAGCAGCTTTGGCTCATATAGCAATCAGCCCCAGCATTTT. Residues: CASSFGSYSNQPQHF.

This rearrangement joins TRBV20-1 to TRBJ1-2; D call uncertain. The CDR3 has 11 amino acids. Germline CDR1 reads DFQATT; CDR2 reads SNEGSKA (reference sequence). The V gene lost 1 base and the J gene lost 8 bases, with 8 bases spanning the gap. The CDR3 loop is CSARVSPGYTF. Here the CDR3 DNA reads TGCAGTGCTAGAGTGAGCCCCGGCTACACCTTC.

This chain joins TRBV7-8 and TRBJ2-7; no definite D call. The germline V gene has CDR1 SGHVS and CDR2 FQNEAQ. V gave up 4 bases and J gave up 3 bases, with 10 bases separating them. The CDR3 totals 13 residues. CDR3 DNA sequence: TGTGCCAGCAGCTCAGACACACTCTACGAGCAGTACTTC. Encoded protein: CASSSDTLYEQYF.

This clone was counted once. In DNA, the CDR3 is TGTGCCAGCAGTCTTAGCGGGGAGTTCTACGAGCAGTACTTC. It yields the protein CASSLSGEFYEQYF. This sequence joins TRBV6-5 and TRBJ2-7, with 8 bases matching TRBD2. Germline values: CDR1 MNHEY, CDR2 SVGAGI. The length of the CDR3 is 14 residues. J lost 3 bases, V lost 5 bases, and 6 bases had no gene match.

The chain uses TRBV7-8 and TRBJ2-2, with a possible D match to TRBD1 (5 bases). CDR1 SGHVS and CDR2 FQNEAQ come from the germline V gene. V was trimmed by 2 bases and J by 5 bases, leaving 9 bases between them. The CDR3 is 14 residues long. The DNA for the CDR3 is TGTGCCAGCAGCTTATACAAGGGGACCGGGGAGCTGTTTTTT. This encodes CASSLYKGTGELFF.

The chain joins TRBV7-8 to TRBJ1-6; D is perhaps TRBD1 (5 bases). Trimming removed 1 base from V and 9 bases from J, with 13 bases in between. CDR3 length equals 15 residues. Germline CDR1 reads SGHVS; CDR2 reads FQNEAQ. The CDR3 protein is CASSLGWGEGSPLHF. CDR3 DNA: TGTGCCAGCAGCTTAGGATGGGGGGAAGGTTCACCCCTCCACTTT.

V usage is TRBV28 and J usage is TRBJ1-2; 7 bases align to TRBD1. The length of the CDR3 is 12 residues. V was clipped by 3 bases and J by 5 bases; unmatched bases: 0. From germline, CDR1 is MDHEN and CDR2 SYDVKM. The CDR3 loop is CASSLGQYGYTF. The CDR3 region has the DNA TGTGCCAGCAGTTTGGGACAGTATGGCTACACCTTC.

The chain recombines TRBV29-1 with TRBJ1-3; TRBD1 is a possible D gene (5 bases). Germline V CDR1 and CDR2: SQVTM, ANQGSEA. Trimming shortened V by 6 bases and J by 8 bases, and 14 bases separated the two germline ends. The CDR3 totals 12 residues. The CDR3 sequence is CSVSEGKDTIYF. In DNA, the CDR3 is TGCAGCGTCTCGGAGGGGAAGGACACCATATATTTT.

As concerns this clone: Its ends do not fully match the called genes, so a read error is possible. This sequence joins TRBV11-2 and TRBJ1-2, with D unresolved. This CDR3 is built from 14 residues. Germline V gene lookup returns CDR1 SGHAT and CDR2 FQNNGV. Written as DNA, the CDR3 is TGTGCCCCTACTCTCGGGAGGGCGAGCTATGGTTACACCTTC. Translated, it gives CAPTLGRASYGYTF.

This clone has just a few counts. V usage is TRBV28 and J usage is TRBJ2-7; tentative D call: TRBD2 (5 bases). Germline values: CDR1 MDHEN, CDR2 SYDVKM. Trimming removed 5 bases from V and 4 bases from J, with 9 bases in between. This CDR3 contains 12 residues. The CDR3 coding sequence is TGTGCCAGCAGTAGGGAGCTTTACGAGCAGTACTTC. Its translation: CASSRELYEQYF.